A selection of T cell receptor beta chains follows, all from one sample in a study of vaccination effects on CD4 cells after COVID-19. The assay was immunoSEQ multiplex PCR, and TCRdb's table has in-frame clones only and misses some. Counted here are roughly 20,000 clones, 65% to 85% occurring once; the ten biggest clones make up approximately 25%. The antigens of these receptors remain unknown. The sequencing used CD4+ T cells from PBMCs cultured with HCoV-NL63 spike peptides, collected before COVID-19 vaccination. The receptors were sampled from a human donor who received a COVID-19 vaccine. The CDR3 runs from the conserved cysteine through the conserved F or W. D genes are given only for firm matches. Part of the rows lack a size; the others show once, few, many or a class for expanded clones.

j_gene	abundance	v_gene	d_gene	CDR3aa	CDR3nt
TRBJ2-5	once	TRBV20-1	-	CSARRETQYF	TGCAGTGCTAGGCGCGAGACCCAGTACTTC
TRBJ1-4	-	TRBV6-5	-	CASSYGGREKLFF	TGTGCCAGCAGTTACGGAGGGAGGGAAAAACTGTTTTTT
TRBJ2-1	-	TRBV27	-	CASSYRGDGEQFF	TGTGCCAGCAGTTACCGTGGTGATGGTGAGCAGTTCTTC
TRBJ2-3	-	TRBV5-1	TRBD2	CASSLSSGMRTDTQYF	TGCGCCAGCAGCTTGTCAAGCGGGATGAGAACAGATACGCAGTATTTT
TRBJ1-2	-	TRBV6-2/TRBV6-3	-	CASSPLQTTYGYTF	TGTGCCAGCAGCCCCTTACAGACCACCTATGGCTACACCTTC
TRBJ1-6	once	TRBV19	-	CASTVNSENSPLHF	TGTGCCAGTACCGTAAACTCAGAAAATTCACCCCTCCACTTT
TRBJ1-4	-	TRBV27	-	CASRRDGGNEKLFF	TGTGCCAGCAGAAGGGACGGAGGAAATGAAAAACTGTTTTTT
TRBJ1-2	-	TRBV10-3	-	CAISGTVNGGGRGYTF	TGTGCCATCAGTGGTACTGTCAATGGGGGGGGGCGAGGCTACACCTTC
TRBJ1-1	few	TRBV27	-	CASSFREGEAFF	TGTGCCAGCAGTTTTAGAGAAGGTGAAGCTTTCTTT
TRBJ2-5	once	TRBV28	-	CASSSGSEETQYF	TGTGCCAGCAGTTCGGGTTCCGAAGAGACCCAGTACTTC
TRBJ1-5	few	TRBV6-5	-	CASLQGINQPQHF	TGTGCCAGTTTACAGGGAATCAATCAGCCCCAGCATTTT
TRBJ1-2	-	TRBV28	-	CASSLGGQGYYGYTF	TGTGCCAGCAGTTTAGGGGGGCAAGGGTACTATGGCTACACCTTC
TRBJ2-3	-	TRBV6-4	-	CASSDSAGASTDTQYF	TGTGCCAGCAGTGACTCGGCGGGGGCCTCCACAGATACGCAGTATTTT
TRBJ2-1	-	TRBV20-1	-	CSARSDEQFF	TGCAGTGCCCGCTCCGATGAGCAGTTCTTC
TRBJ2-3	once	TRBV18	TRBD2	CASSLLAGITDTQYF	TGTGCCAGCTCACTCCTAGCGGGGATTACAGATACGCAGTATTTT
TRBJ1-6	few	TRBV2	-	CASTSGNSYNSPLHF	TGTGCCAGCACGTCAGGGAACTCCTATAATTCACCCCTCCACTTT
TRBJ1-4	few	TRBV2	-	CASSEVLITTNEKLFF	TGTGCCAGCAGTGAAGTTTTGATAACAACTAATGAAAAACTGTTTTTT
TRBJ1-5	-	TRBV12-3/TRBV12-4	-	CASSLTENQPQHF	TGTGCCAGCAGTTTGACAGAGAATCAGCCCCAGCATTTT
TRBJ1-1	-	TRBV5-1	TRBD1	CASSTIRGTEAFF	TGCGCCAGCAGCACCATCAGGGGGACTGAAGCTTTCTTT
TRBJ1-1	-	TRBV7-9	TRBD1	CASSPRTGGTEAFF	TGTGCCAGCAGCCCACGGACAGGGGGCACTGAAGCTTTCTTT
TRBJ2-5	-	TRBV7-3	TRBD1	CASSPGPGQGEETQYF	TGTGCCAGCAGCCCGGGTCCGGGACAGGGAGAAGAGACCCAGTACTTC
TRBJ2-5	-	TRBV25-1	-	CASSLGGKYQETQYF	TGTGCCAGCAGCTTGGGGGGCAAGTACCAAGAGACCCAGTACTTC
TRBJ1-2	-	TRBV27	TRBD1	CASRRGGSDYGYTF	TGTGCCAGCAGGCGAGGGGGCTCGGACTATGGCTACACCTTC
TRBJ1-1	-	TRBV10-3	-	CAIGGDMNTEAFF	TGTGCCATCGGGGGGGACATGAACACTGAAGCTTTCTTT
TRBJ2-1	-	TRBV19	TRBD1	CASSQGASYNEQFF	TGTGCCAGTTCCCAGGGGGCCTCCTACAATGAGCAGTTCTTC
TRBJ2-1	-	TRBV21-1	-	CASSKAPCVGNEQFF	TGTGCCAGCAGCAAAGCCCCTTGTGTGGGCAATGAGCAGTTCTTC
TRBJ2-1	-	TRBV19	TRBD2	CASSMRGPRTSGTGFYNEQFF	TGTGCCAGTAGTATGCGGGGGCCGAGGACTAGCGGGACGGGATTCTACAATGAGCAGTTCTTC
TRBJ2-3	-	TRBV7-2	-	CASSTRTVTDTQYF	TGTGCCAGCAGCACACGGACAGTTACAGATACGCAGTATTTT
TRBJ1-1	-	TRBV6-1	TRBD1	CASSEARGRGAFF	TGTGCCAGCAGTGAAGCCAGGGGGCGGGGAGCTTTCTTT
TRBJ1-5	-	TRBV12-3/TRBV12-4	-	CASRPTGNQPQHF	TGTGCCAGCAGACCCACAGGGAATCAGCCCCAGCATTTT
TRBJ2-2	-	TRBV3-1/TRBV3-2	-	CASSQRVVEGELFF	TGTGCCAGCAGCCAAAGGGTAGTGGAGGGGGAGCTGTTTTTT
TRBJ2-3	-	TRBV5-5	-	CASSILGGSTDTQYF	TGTGCCAGCAGCATACTGGGCGGGAGCACAGATACGCAGTATTTT
TRBJ2-7	-	TRBV9	-	CASSVGPGSYEQYF	TGTGCCAGCAGCGTAGGTCCAGGGTCCTACGAGCAGTACTTC
TRBJ1-1	-	TRBV5-6	-	CASSRSGAQLYSEAFF	TGTGCCAGCAGCCGGTCGGGGGCCCAACTTTATTCTGAAGCTTTCTTT
TRBJ2-5	-	TRBV6-5	-	CASVRWGQETQYF	TGTGCCAGCGTGCGGTGGGGACAAGAGACCCAGTACTTC
TRBJ2-6	-	TRBV6-5	-	CASSYTSGANVLTF	TGTGCCAGCAGTTACACATCTGGGGCCAACGTCCTGACTTTC
TRBJ2-3	-	TRBV12-5	TRBD1	CASGLAPKDRGRVDTQYF	TGTGCTAGTGGTTTGGCCCCCAAGGACAGGGGGCGAGTAGATACGCAGTATTTT
TRBJ1-2	few	TRBV5-4	TRBD1	CASSGRDRGHDTF	TGTGCCAGCAGCGGGAGGGACAGGGGGCACGACACCTTC
TRBJ2-7	-	TRBV28	TRBD2	CASRYGTSGSPGSYEQYF	TGTGCCAGCAGATATGGGACTAGCGGGAGCCCAGGCTCCTACGAGCAGTACTTC
TRBJ1-2	-	TRBV6-2/TRBV6-3	-	CASSLDSIYGYTF	TGTGCCAGCAGCTTGGACAGCATTTATGGCTACACCTTC
TRBJ1-2	once	TRBV5-8	TRBD1	CASSLGDRSNYGYTF	TGTGCCAGCAGCTTGGGGGACAGGTCTAACTATGGCTACACCTTC
TRBJ1-5	-	TRBV7-3	-	CASSLVTQTTFQPQHF	TGTGCCAGCAGCTTAGTTACCCAGACTACCTTTCAGCCCCAGCATTTT
TRBJ1-5	once	TRBV2	-	CASGISRFSNQPQHF	TGTGCCAGCGGGATTTCACGATTTAGCAATCAGCCCCAGCATTTT
TRBJ1-1	-	TRBV7-9	-	CASSLPGEATEAFF	TGTGCCAGCAGCTTACCCGGTGAAGCGACTGAAGCTTTCTTT
TRBJ1-2	-	TRBV3-1/TRBV3-2	-	CASSQAETYGYTF	TGTGCCAGCAGCCAAGCGGAGACCTATGGCTACACCTTC
TRBJ1-1	-	TRBV5-1	-	CASSPGPLDTEAFF	TGCGCCAGCAGCCCGGGGCCCCTGGACACTGAAGCTTTCTTT
TRBJ1-5	-	TRBV18	-	CASSPRGEQPQHF	TGTGCCAGCTCACCACGAGGGGAGCAGCCCCAGCATTTT
TRBJ2-1	-	TRBV20-1	-	CSTGTANEQFF	TGCAGTACCGGGACGGCTAATGAGCAGTTCTTC
TRBJ1-2	-	TRBV6-5	TRBD1	CASSYLGTGNYGYTF	TGTGCCAGCAGTTACTTAGGGACAGGAAACTATGGCTACACCTTC
TRBJ2-5	-	TRBV27	TRBD1	CASSPGTGKYGTQYF	TGTGCCAGCAGTCCAGGGACAGGGAAGTATGGGACCCAGTACTTC
TRBJ2-7	-	TRBV5-1	TRBD1	CASSFEPGGYEQYF	TGCGCCAGCAGCTTCGAGCCAGGGGGCTACGAGCAGTACTTC
TRBJ1-3	-	TRBV5-6	TRBD1	CASSPGQGWSGNTIYF	TGTGCCAGCAGCCCGGGACAGGGTTGGTCTGGAAACACCATATATTTT
TRBJ2-7	-	TRBV11-2	-	CASSLTDRSSYEQYF	TGTGCCAGCAGCCTAACGGACCGTAGCTCCTACGAGCAGTACTTC
TRBJ1-5	-	TRBV6-2/TRBV6-3	-	CASSRATSGYSNQPQHF	TGTGCCAGCAGCCGCGCAACCTCAGGGTATAGCAATCAGCCCCAGCATTTT
TRBJ1-3	-	TRBV7-6	-	CASSRGPPRGGNTIYF	TGTGCCAGCAGCCGGGGACCCCCACGGGGTGGAAACACCATATATTTT